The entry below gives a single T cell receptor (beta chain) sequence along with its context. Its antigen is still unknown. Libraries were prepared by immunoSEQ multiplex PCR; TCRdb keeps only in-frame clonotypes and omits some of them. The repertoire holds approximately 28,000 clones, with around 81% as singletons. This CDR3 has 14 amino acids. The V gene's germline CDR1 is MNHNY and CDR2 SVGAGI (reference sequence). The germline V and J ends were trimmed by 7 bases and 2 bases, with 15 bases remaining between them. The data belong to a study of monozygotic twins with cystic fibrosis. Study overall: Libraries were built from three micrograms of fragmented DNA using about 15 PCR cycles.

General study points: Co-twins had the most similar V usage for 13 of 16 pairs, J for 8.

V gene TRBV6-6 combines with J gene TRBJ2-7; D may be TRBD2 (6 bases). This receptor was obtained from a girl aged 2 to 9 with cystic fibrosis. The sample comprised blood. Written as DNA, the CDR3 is TGTGCCAGCACTCTCGGGACTGAGGCCTACGAGCAGTACTTC. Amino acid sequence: CASTLGTEAYEQYF.